The 32 T cell receptor beta chains in this list originate from one sample, sequenced in a study of OX40 agonist ivuxolimab in advanced cancers. TCRdb's copy holds only in-frame clones and misses some; the assay was immunoSEQ multiplex PCR. The data show around 66,000 clones, with roughly 85% seen just once and approximately 3.8% held by the top ten. Material: CD4+ or CD8+ T cells sorted from blood, obtained in a trial of the OX40 agonist ivuxolimab. The receptors stem from an adult with an advanced solid tumor such as melanoma, head and neck, liver or kidney cancer.

The chain has TRBV18 and TRBJ2-2; 12 bases are shared with TRBD2. The CDR3 runs to 20 residues. The germline V gene encodes CDR1 KGHSH and CDR2 LQKENI. The ends lost 3 bases at V and 0 bases at J; junction bases unmatched: 11. This chain's CDR3 is CASSPLPGGLAGSNTGELFF. CDR3 DNA: TGTGCCAGCTCACCGTTACCGGGCGGACTAGCGGGATCGAACACCGGGGAGCTGTTTTTT.

The V gene is TRBV30, the J gene TRBJ1-5; D remains unclear. CDR1 and CDR2 (germline): GTSNPN, SVGIG (reference sequence). This CDR3 has 13 residues. V was trimmed by 0 bases and J by 5 bases, leaving 8 bases between them. The CDR3 here is CAWSVKMDQPQHF. CDR3 coding DNA: TGTGCCTGGAGTGTAAAGATGGATCAGCCCCAGCATTTT.

The sample holds a few counts of this clone. V gene TRBV6-5 combines with J gene TRBJ2-7; D uncertain. Between the trimmed V and J ends, which lost 0 bases and 0 bases, there was a span of 9 bases. The CDR3 sequence is 15 residues long. Per germline, CDR1 MNHEY and CDR2 SVGAGI. The CDR3 is CASSYSFSFSYEQYF. Written as DNA, the CDR3 is TGTGCCAGCAGTTACTCGTTCAGTTTCTCCTACGAGCAGTACTTC.

The chain carries TRBV7-2 and TRBJ2-7, with TRBD1 identical over 9 bases. The germline V gene has CDR1 SGHTA and CDR2 FQGNSA. The CDR3 loop spans 15 amino acids. With V trimmed by 5 bases and J by 6 bases, 11 bases remained unmatched. CDR3 sequence reads: CASSKTGGIVSEQYF. CDR3 bases: TGTGCCAGCAGCAAGACAGGGGGGATAGTTAGCGAGCAGTACTTC. Full variable domain (remainder filled in from reference TRBV7-2 and TRBJ2-7): GAGVSQSPSNKVTEKGKDVELRCDPISGHTALYWYRQSLGQGLEFLIYFQGNSAPDKSGLPSDRFSAERTGGSVSTLTIQRTQQEDSAVYLCASSKTGGIVSEQYFGPGTRLTVT.

The chain is built from TRBV5-1 and TRBJ2-7, with 8 bases identical to TRBD1. Germline CDR1 reads SGHRS; CDR2 reads YFSETQ. This CDR3 contains 15 residues. With V trimmed by 2 bases and J by 3 bases, 7 bases remained unmatched. The CDR3 here is CASSFSRDRHYEQYF. The CDR3 nucleotides read TGCGCCAGCAGCTTTTCCCGGGACAGGCACTACGAGCAGTACTTC.

The J gene is TRBJ2-7, the V gene TRBV7-9; D is unresolved. Trimming cost V 2 bases and J 3 bases, with 5 bases left between them. In germline, CDR1 is SEHNR, CDR2 FQNEAQ (reference sequence). The CDR3 consists of 12 residues. CDR3 sequence reads: CASSLTDYEQYF. The DNA of the CDR3 is TGTGCCAGCAGCTTAACAGACTACGAGCAGTACTTC.

The chain links TRBV5-1 to TRBJ2-4; 9 nucleotides line up with TRBD1. There are 14 residues in the CDR3. The germline gives CDR1 SGHRS, CDR2 YFSETQ. V was clipped by 0 bases and J by 6 bases; unmatched bases: 1. The CDR3 spells CASSLEDRGNIQYF. CDR3 coding DNA: TGCGCCAGCAGCTTGGAGGACAGGGGAAACATTCAGTACTTC.

The chain carries TRBV9 and TRBJ2-2; no definite D call. From germline, CDR1 is SGDLS and CDR2 YYNGEE. Between the trimmed V and J ends, which lost 0 bases and 6 bases, there was a span of 9 bases. CDR3 length: 14 residues. This chain's CDR3 is CASSVVSTSGELFF. In DNA, the CDR3 is TGTGCCAGCAGCGTAGTAAGTACGTCCGGGGAGCTGTTTTTT.

The genes are TRBV30 and TRBJ1-4; TRBD1 matches 8 bases. CDR1 and CDR2 (germline): GTSNPN, SVGIG (reference sequence). V shed 1 base, J shed 7 bases, and the junction held 8 bases outside the gene matches. The CDR3 extends over 15 amino acids. CDR3 residues: CAWSGRTGPGEKLFF. The CDR3 DNA follows: TGTGCCTGGAGTGGGAGGACAGGGCCGGGTGAAAAACTGTTTTTT.

The chain carries TRBV25-1 and TRBJ2-5, with D perhaps TRBD1 (6 bases). V dropped 0 bases and J dropped 3 bases, with 14 bases sitting between them. This CDR3 has 16 amino acids. Looked up from germline, CDR1 is MGHDK and CDR2 is SYGVNS. The CDR3, as DNA: TGTGCCAGCAGTGAATATGGCGTCAGGGGCAAAGAGACCCAGTACTTC. This gives the protein CASSEYGVRGKETQYF.

This chain joins TRBV6-6 and TRBJ2-2; D may correspond to TRBD1 or TRBD2 (5 bases each). This CDR3 has 15 amino acids. Trimming removed 7 bases at V and 1 base at J, with 13 bases between. CDR1 is MNHNY and CDR2 is SVGAGI in the germline V gene (reference sequence). Written as DNA, the CDR3 is TGTGCCAGCACCTCGGGGCAGGTGAACACCGGGGAGCTGTTTTTT. It codes for CASTSGQVNTGELFF.

The table lists this clone with a count of one. One junction end disagrees with the germline gene, perhaps due to a read error. The V gene is TRBV9, the J gene TRBJ1-1; D may be TRBD1 (5 bases). Germline CDR1 SGDLS, CDR2 YYNGEE. CDR3 length: 13 residues. For the CDR3, the DNA is TGTGCCAGCAGCGTAGTGGAGGACACCGAAGCTTTCTTT. This translates into CASSVVEDTEAFF.

J is TRBJ1-5 and V is TRBV7-9; D gene ambiguous. Trimming left V 0 bases short and J 7 bases short, with 7 bases between. The CDR3 totals 13 residues. Germline CDR1 is SEHNR and CDR2 is FQNEAQ (reference sequence). The chain's CDR3 is CASSLAPGQPQHF. CDR3 coding DNA: TGTGCCAGCAGCTTAGCGCCAGGCCAGCCCCAGCATTTT. The complete variable domain, with remaining parts taken from reference TRBV7-9 and TRBJ1-5, reads DTGVSQNPRHKITKRGQNVTFRCDPISEHNRLYWYRQTLGQGPEFLTYFQNEAQLEKSRLLSDRFSAERPKGSFSTLEIQRTEQGDSAMYLCASSLAPGQPQHFGDGTRLSIL.

V is TRBV18 and J is TRBJ2-7; D might be TRBD1 (7 bases). CDR3 length: 14 amino acids. Germline-derived CDR1 and CDR2 are KGHSH and LQKENI. The V gene lost 0 bases and the J gene lost 6 bases, with 12 bases spanning the gap. The CDR3 DNA reads as TGTGCCAGCTCACCACCGGCAGGGGGGCTCGAGCAGTACTTC. Protein sequence: CASSPPAGGLEQYF.

The chain combines TRBV7-3 with TRBJ2-1, with TRBD1 matching over 7 bases. With 3 bases clipped from V and 5 bases from J, the junction kept 1 base outside the gene matches. The CDR3 has 13 amino acids. Germline CDR1 and CDR2: SGHTA and FQGTGA. The CDR3 loop reads CASSFDRDNEQFF. Written as DNA, the CDR3 is TGTGCCAGCAGCTTCGACAGGGACAATGAGCAGTTCTTC. The full variable domain, its missing parts supplied by reference TRBV7-3 and TRBJ2-1, is GAGVSQTPSNKVTEKGKYVELRCDPISGHTALYWYRQSLGQGPEFLIYFQGTGAADDSGLPNDRFFAVRPEGSVSTLKIQRTERGDSAVYLCASSFDRDNEQFFGPGTRLTVL.

This clone appeared a single time. This chain joins TRBV6-1 and TRBJ2-5, with 7 bases matching TRBD1. V shed 0 bases, J shed 7 bases, and the junction held 14 bases outside the gene matches. The germline CDR1 and CDR2 sequences are MNHNS and SASEGT. This CDR3 comprises 17 residues. Here the CDR3 reads CASSEARMDRLWLTQYF. CDR3 in DNA: TGTGCCAGCAGTGAAGCGAGAATGGACAGGCTGTGGTTGACCCAGTACTTC.

On this clone: The junction does not match germline at one end; this may be a read error. This chain connects TRBV5-1 to TRBJ1-1, with D unresolved. Germline assignment: CDR1 SGHRS and CDR2 YFSETQ. This CDR3 contains 17 residues. CDR3 in DNA: TGCGCCAGCAGCTTAAGTTCCGGCGCGGGGATGAACACTGGAGCTTTCTTT. Its translation is CASSLSSGAGMNTGAFF.

In nucleotides, the CDR3 is TGTGCCTGGAAGGGGGGGGATACGCAGTATTTT. It translates to CAWKGGDTQYF. The chain joins TRBV30 to TRBJ2-3, with D possibly TRBD2 on 7 matching bases. V was trimmed by 4 bases and J by 6 bases, leaving 8 bases between them. Germline V gives CDR1 GTSNPN, CDR2 SVGIG (reference sequence). The CDR3 has 11 residues.

The V gene is TRBV7-8, the J gene TRBJ2-7, with 7 bases fitting TRBD1. CDR3 size: 14 residues. Germline-derived CDR1 and CDR2 are SGHVS and FQNEAQ. After removal of 5 bases from V and 7 bases from J, the junction contained 11 bases not matched to a gene. In nucleotides, the CDR3 is TGTGCCAGCAGCCCCACCCCACAGGGGAGTGAGCAGTACTTC. Its translation is CASSPTPQGSEQYF.

V usage is TRBV5-5 and J usage is TRBJ1-3; perhaps TRBD1 as D (6 bases). Trimming left V 2 bases short and J 4 bases short, with 10 bases between. Germline-derived CDR1 and CDR2 are SGHKS and YYEKEE (reference sequence). The CDR3 is 14 amino acids. The CDR3: CASSFTGPGNTIYF. Written as DNA, the CDR3 is TGTGCCAGCAGCTTTACAGGGCCCGGAAACACCATATATTTT.

The genes are TRBV19 and TRBJ2-7, with D perhaps TRBD2 (5 bases). Trimming removed 6 bases from V and 3 bases from J, with 12 bases in between. The CDR3 extends over 13 amino acids. CDR1 is LNHDA and CDR2 is SQIVND in the germline V gene (reference sequence). CDR3 DNA: TGTGCCAGTAGCCCGGGGTGGCTCTACGAGCAGTACTTC. This encodes CASSPGWLYEQYF.

The chain employs TRBV4-1 and TRBJ2-2; D might be TRBD1 or TRBD2, each matching 5 bases. V dropped 7 bases and J dropped 0 bases, with 18 bases sitting between them. The germline CDR1 and CDR2 sequences are MGHRA and YSYEKL. The CDR3 extends over 17 amino acids. In DNA form, the CDR3 reads TGCGCCAGCAACGACAGACTACAGAACGCGAACACCGGGGAGCTGTTTTTT. This encodes CASNDRLQNANTGELFF.

The rearrangement links TRBV7-3 to TRBJ2-5, with 14 bases lining up with TRBD2. With 8 bases clipped from V and 4 bases from J, the junction kept 9 bases outside the gene matches. The CDR3 contains 16 residues. Germline V gives CDR1 SGHTA, CDR2 FQGTGA. The CDR3 sequence: CASSLGLAGGRETQYF. The DNA for the CDR3 is TGTGCCAGCTCCCTAGGACTAGCGGGAGGAAGAGAGACCCAGTACTTC.

The chain joins TRBV9 to TRBJ2-2; D is unresolved. The germline gives CDR1 SGDLS, CDR2 YYNGEE. Trimming removed 1 base from V and 7 bases from J, with 8 bases in between. The CDR3 length is 13 residues. The CDR3 region has the DNA TGTGCCAGCAGCGTAAAAGGGATCGGGGAGCTGTTTTTT. Its translation is CASSVKGIGELFF.

The rearrangement links TRBV7-3 to TRBJ2-1; D tentatively reads TRBD1 or TRBD2 (5 bases each). Trimming removed 2 bases at V and 5 bases at J, with 10 bases between. The CDR3 has 14 amino acids. Per the germline V gene, CDR1 is SGHTA and CDR2 is FQGTGA. Written as DNA, the CDR3 is TGTGCCAGCAGCTTATCGGGACGGAACAATGAGCAGTTCTTC. This codes for CASSLSGRNNEQFF.

Notes on this clone: This same CDR3 is encoded by further DNA sequences in the sample. The chain employs TRBV5-1 and TRBJ2-5; D might be TRBD2 (6 bases). The V gene's germline CDR1 is SGHRS and CDR2 YFSETQ. The CDR3 consists of 14 residues. The V end lost 0 bases, the J end lost 2 bases, and 8 bases lay between the germline ends. CDR3 loop: CASSLAAGQETQYF. CDR3 in DNA: TGCGCCAGCAGCTTGGCGGCGGGACAAGAGACCCAGTACTTC.

This clone came up many times. The CDR3 region is CASSPTGQSYEQYF. As DNA, the CDR3 is TGTGCCAGCAGCCCGACGGGACAGTCCTACGAGCAGTACTTC. The rearrangement uses TRBV7-8 and TRBJ2-7, with 7 nucleotides matching TRBD1. J lost 1 base, V lost 5 bases, and 5 bases had no gene match. This CDR3 comprises 14 residues. Germline CDR1 SGHVS, CDR2 FQNEAQ.

V usage is TRBV5-4 and J usage is TRBJ2-5, with 9 bases identical to TRBD1. The ends lost 2 bases at V and 7 bases at J; junction bases unmatched: 3. The CDR3 contains 13 residues. Germline V gene sequence: CDR1 SGHNT, CDR2 YYREEE (reference sequence). The CDR3 bases are TGTGCCAGCAGCTTTGGACAGGGGTGGACCCAGTACTTC. This sequence encodes CASSFGQGWTQYF.

This rearrangement joins TRBV30 to TRBJ2-1; no firm D call. Between the trimmed V and J ends, which lost 1 base and 5 bases, there was a span of 3 bases. Germline V lookup: CDR1 GTSNPN, CDR2 SVGIG (reference sequence). The CDR3 sequence is 11 residues long. CDR3 region: CAWSGNNEQFF. The CDR3 DNA is TGTGCCTGGAGTGGTAACAATGAGCAGTTCTTC.

The genes are TRBV27 and TRBJ2-1, with D possibly TRBD2 on 6 matching bases. Germline V CDR1 and CDR2: MNHEY, SMNVEV (reference sequence). This CDR3 is built from 15 residues. Trimming removed 5 bases from V and 5 bases from J, with 16 bases in between. The CDR3 DNA is TGTGCCAGCAGTAAGCGGGCAATTGAGAACAATGAGCAGTTCTTC. Translating gives CASSKRAIENNEQFF.

J is TRBJ1-1 and V is TRBV5-1; 8 bases are a match to TRBD1. CDR3 length: 14 amino acids. Looked up from germline, CDR1 is SGHRS and CDR2 is YFSETQ. J was trimmed by 4 bases and V by 4 bases; bases with no gene match: 6. The CDR3 spells CASSVDRVFTEAFF. The CDR3, as DNA: TGCGCCAGCAGCGTGGACAGGGTTTTCACTGAAGCTTTCTTT.

This clone was observed once. This chain joins TRBV19 and TRBJ2-7; D is ambiguous. V was clipped by 1 base and J by 0 bases, with 7 bases between them. Looked up from germline, CDR1 is LNHDA and CDR2 is SQIVND (reference sequence). This CDR3 has 14 residues. CDR3 sequence reads: CASSIGGDSYEQYF. CDR3 in DNA: TGTGCCAGTAGTATAGGAGGCGACTCCTACGAGCAGTACTTC.